This T cell receptor (beta chain) was found in a study of T cell responses to AZD1222 COVID-19 vaccine. Study outcomes and limitations: The peak T cell response came first, and repertoires were sampled only after it. Seropositive AZD1222 recipients at baseline numbered only 6 or 7. In a largely white British group with more females than males, clonal diversity was possibly underestimated.

The table came from immunoSEQ multiplex PCR; TCRdb's copy has only in-frame clones and leaves some out. The data hold 60,000 to 90,000 clones, with around 87% observed a single time. Recipients boosted at about 4 weeks or about 12 weeks are pooled. Concerning this clone: Its antigen is as yet unknown.

V was trimmed by 4 bases and J by 3 bases, leaving 11 bases between them. The length of the CDR3 is 13 residues. CDR1 is SGHDT and CDR2 is YYEEEE in the germline V gene. This TCR was recovered from an adult who received the AZD1222 COVID-19 vaccine. The sequences come from peripheral blood, collected 28 days after the second AZD1222 dose. The chain carries TRBV5-6 and TRBJ2-7; the D is unclear. The CDR3 protein is CASSPQANYEQYF. DNA for the CDR3: TGTGCCAGCAGCCCGCAGGCAAACTACGAGCAGTACTTC.